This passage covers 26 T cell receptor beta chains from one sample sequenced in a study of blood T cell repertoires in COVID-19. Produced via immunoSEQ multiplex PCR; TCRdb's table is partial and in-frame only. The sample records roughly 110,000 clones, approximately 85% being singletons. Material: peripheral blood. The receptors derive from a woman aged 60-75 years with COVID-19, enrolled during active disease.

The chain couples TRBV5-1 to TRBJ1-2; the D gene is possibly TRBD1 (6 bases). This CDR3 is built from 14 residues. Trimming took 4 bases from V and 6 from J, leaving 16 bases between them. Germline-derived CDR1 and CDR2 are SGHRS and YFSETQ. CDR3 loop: CASSLTVAGDGYTF. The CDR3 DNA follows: TGCGCCAGCAGCCTAACGGTGGCAGGGGATGGCTACACCTTC.

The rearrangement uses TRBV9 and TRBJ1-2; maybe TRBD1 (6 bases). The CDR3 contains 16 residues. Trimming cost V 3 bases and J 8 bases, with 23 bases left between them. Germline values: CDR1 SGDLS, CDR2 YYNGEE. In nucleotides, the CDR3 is TGTGCCAGCAGCGCGTCGAATAGGGACAACCGGCGGGGCTACACCTTC. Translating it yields CASSASNRDNRRGYTF.

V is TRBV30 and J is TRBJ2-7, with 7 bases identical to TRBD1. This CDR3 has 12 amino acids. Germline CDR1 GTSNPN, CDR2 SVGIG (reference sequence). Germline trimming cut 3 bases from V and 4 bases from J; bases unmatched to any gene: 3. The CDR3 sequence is CAWSSQGYEQYF. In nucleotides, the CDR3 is TGTGCCTGGAGCTCACAGGGGTACGAGCAGTACTTC.

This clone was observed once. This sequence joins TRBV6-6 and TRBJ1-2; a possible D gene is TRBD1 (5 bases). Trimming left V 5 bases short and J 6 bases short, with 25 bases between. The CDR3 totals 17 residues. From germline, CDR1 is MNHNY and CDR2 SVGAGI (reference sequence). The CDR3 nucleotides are TGTGCCAGCAGTCGGGGTTTGGGAGGGGCGGACCGGGATGGCTACACCTTC. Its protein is CASSRGLGGADRDGYTF.

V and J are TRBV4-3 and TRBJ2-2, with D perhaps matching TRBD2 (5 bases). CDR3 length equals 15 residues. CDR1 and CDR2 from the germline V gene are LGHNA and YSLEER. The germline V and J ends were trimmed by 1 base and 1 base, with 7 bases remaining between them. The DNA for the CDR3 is TGCGCCAGCAGCCAAGTGGGGAGGAACACCGGGGAGCTGTTTTTT. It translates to CASSQVGRNTGELFF.

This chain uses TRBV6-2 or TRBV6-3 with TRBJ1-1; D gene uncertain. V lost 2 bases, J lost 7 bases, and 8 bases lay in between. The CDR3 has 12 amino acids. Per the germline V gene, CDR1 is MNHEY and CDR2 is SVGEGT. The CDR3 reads CASSYPRLEAFF. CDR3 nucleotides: TGTGCCAGCAGTTACCCTAGGCTTGAAGCTTTCTTT.

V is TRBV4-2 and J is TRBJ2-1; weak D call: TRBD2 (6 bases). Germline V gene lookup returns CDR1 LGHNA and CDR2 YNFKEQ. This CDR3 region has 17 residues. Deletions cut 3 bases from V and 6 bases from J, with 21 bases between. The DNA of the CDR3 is TGTGCCAGCAGCCAGAGGGGTGGGACTCCGTTATCCAATGAGCAGTTCTTC. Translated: CASSQRGGTPLSNEQFF.

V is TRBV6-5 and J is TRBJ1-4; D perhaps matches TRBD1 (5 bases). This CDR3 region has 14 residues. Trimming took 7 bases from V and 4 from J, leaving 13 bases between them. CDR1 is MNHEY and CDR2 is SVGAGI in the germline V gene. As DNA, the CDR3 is TGTGCCAGCATAGAAGGACACCTTAATGAAAAACTGTTTTTT. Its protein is CASIEGHLNEKLFF.

The CDR3 is CASSPDRVPYEQYF. The CDR3 DNA is TGTGCCAGCAGCCCGGACAGGGTTCCCTACGAGCAGTACTTC. The chain is built from TRBV5-6 and TRBJ2-7, with 8 bases lining up with TRBD1. Germline V gives CDR1 SGHDT, CDR2 YYEEEE. Losses at the gene ends were 4 bases for V and 2 bases for J; bases not matched to a gene: 5. The length of the CDR3 is 14 residues.

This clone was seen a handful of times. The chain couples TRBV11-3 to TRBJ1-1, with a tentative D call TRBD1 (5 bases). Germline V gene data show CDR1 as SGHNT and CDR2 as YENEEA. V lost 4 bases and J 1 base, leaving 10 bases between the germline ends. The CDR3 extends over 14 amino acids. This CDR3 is CASSSNGQNTEAFF. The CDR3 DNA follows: TGTGCCAGCAGCTCAAATGGACAGAACACTGAAGCTTTCTTT.

The CDR3 sequence: CASNGGSGAQYF. CDR3 nucleotides: TGTGCCAGTAACGGGGGTAGCGGGGCGCAGTATTTT. The J gene is TRBJ2-3, the V gene TRBV19; 8 bases agree with TRBD2. The V and J ends lost 7 bases and 10 bases, in that order; junction bases with no gene match: 7. CDR1 LNHDA and CDR2 SQIVND come from the germline V gene (reference sequence). The CDR3 contains 12 residues.

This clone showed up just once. DNA of the CDR3: TGTGCCACCAGTGTAGGCGGAACCTACAATGAGCAGTTCTTC. It encodes CATSVGGTYNEQFF. V and J are TRBV24-1 and TRBJ2-1; D not certain. The V gene's germline CDR1 is KGHDR and CDR2 SFDVKD. There are 14 residues in the CDR3. V was pared by 5 bases and J by 2 bases, with 9 bases between.

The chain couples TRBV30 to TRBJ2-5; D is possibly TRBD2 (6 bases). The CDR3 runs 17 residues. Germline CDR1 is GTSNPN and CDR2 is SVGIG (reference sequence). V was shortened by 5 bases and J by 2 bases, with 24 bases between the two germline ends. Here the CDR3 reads CAWGSWGKTRAQETQYF. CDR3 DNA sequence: TGTGCCTGGGGTTCATGGGGGAAGACTAGGGCACAAGAGACCCAGTACTTC.

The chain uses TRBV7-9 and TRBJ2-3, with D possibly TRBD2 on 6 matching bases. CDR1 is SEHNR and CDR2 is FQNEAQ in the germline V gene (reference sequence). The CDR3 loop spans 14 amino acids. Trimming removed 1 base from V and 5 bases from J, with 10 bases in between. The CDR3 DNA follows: TGTGCCAGCAGCTTAGTAGCGGTCCTAGATACGCAGTATTTT. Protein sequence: CASSLVAVLDTQYF.

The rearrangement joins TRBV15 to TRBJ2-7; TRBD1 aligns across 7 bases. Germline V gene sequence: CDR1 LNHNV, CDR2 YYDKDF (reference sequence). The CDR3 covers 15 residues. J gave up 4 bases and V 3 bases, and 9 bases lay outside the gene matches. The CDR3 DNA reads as TGTGCCACCAGCAGGTATTCCGGGACAGCTTACGAGCAGTACTTC. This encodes CATSRYSGTAYEQYF.

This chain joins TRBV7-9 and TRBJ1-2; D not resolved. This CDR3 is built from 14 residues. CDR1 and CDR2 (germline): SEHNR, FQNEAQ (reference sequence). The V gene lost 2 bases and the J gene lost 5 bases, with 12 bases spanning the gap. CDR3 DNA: TGTGCCAGCAGCTTAAAGGAGGGATCTTATGGCTACACCTTC. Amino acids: CASSLKEGSYGYTF.

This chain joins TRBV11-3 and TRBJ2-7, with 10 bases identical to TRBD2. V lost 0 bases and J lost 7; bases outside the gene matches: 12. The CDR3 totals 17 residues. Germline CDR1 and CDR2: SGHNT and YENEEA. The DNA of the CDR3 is TGTGCCAGCAGCTTAGATCGAGTAGCGGGGGGTCCGTGGGAGCAGTACTTC. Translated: CASSLDRVAGGPWEQYF.

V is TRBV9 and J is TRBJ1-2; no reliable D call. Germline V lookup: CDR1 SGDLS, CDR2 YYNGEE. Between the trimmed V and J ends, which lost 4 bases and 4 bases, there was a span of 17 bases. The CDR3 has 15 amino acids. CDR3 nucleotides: TGTGCCAGCAGCCCGTTTACTGAGGGTGTCTATGGCTACACCTTC. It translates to CASSPFTEGVYGYTF.

The CDR3 DNA reads as TGTGCCAGCAGCGCCTCCGGGACTGGCGGCTACACCTTC. This encodes CASSASGTGGYTF. The chain has TRBV9 and TRBJ1-2, with D maybe TRBD1 (5 bases). V lost 3 bases to trimming and J lost 8 bases, with 14 bases between them. Germline loops: CDR1 SGDLS, CDR2 YYNGEE. The CDR3 consists of 13 residues.

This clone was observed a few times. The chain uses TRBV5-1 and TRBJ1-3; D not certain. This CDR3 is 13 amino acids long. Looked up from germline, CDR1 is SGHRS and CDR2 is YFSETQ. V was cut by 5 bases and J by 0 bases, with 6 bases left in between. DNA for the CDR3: TGCGCCAGCAGGGCAACCTCTGGAAACACCATATATTTT. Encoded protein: CASRATSGNTIYF.

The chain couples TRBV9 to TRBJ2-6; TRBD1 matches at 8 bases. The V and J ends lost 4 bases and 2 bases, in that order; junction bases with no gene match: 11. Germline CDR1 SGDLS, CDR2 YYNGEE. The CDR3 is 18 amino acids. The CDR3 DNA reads TGTGCCAGCAGCTCCCTAGGACAGGGAGACGCTGGGGCCAACGTCCTGACTTTC. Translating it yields CASSSLGQGDAGANVLTF.

Here the CDR3 reads CASSIGTGASYEQYF. CDR3 coding DNA: TGTGCCAGTAGTATCGGGACAGGGGCTTCCTACGAGCAGTACTTC. The chain recombines TRBV19 with TRBJ2-7, with 10 bases aligning to TRBD1. This CDR3 spans 15 amino acids. Germline CDR1 is LNHDA and CDR2 is SQIVND (reference sequence). Trimming took 3 bases from V and 1 from J; bases not matched to a gene: 3.

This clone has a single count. The CDR3 DNA reads as TGTGCTAGTGGTTTGGGAGCGGGGGACCCTCCCTACGAGCAGTACTTC. It is translated as CASGLGAGDPPYEQYF. The rearrangement joins TRBV12-5 to TRBJ2-7; 8 bases match TRBD2. In germline, CDR1 is LGHNT, CDR2 FRNRAP. With 1 base clipped from V and 2 bases from J, the junction kept 7 bases outside the gene matches. The CDR3 runs 16 residues.

This CDR3 reads CASSSPTEENIQYF. CDR3 nucleotides: TGTGCCAGCAGCTCCCCGACAGAGGAAAACATTCAGTACTTC. The chain links TRBV7-3 to TRBJ2-4; tentative D call: TRBD1 (5 bases). With 4 bases removed from V and 5 bases from J, the gap between germline ends came to 12 bases. Germline-derived CDR1 and CDR2 are SGHTA and FQGTGA. The CDR3 loop spans 14 amino acids.

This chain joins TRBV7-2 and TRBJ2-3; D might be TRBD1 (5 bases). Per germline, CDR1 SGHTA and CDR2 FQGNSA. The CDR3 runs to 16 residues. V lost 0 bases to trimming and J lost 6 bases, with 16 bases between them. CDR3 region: CASSLAPGIVSDTQYF. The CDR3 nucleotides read TGTGCCAGCAGCTTAGCTCCAGGGATAGTATCGGATACGCAGTATTTT.

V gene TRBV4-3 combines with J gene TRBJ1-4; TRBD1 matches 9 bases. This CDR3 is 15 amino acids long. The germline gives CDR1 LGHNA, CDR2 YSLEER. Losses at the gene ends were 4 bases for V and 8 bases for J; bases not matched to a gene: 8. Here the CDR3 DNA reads TGCGCCAGCAGCCCCGCGGGACAGGGTGGGGAAAAACTGTTTTTT. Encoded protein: CASSPAGQGGEKLFF.